These 4 T cell receptor beta chains share one sample of origin, sequenced in a study of T cell repertoires in cytomegalovirus infection. TCRdb redid the calling of the reads with MiXCR, one entry per CDR3 protein. The sample lists around 440,000 distinct CDR3 sequences, 11% occurring once. The sample consisted of PBMCs. All receptors come from a human donor in good health (CMV status not recorded). Some clones in this sample may be carry-over from other donors' samples.

This clonotype has just a few counts. The genes are TRBV7-3 and TRBJ1-1; 7 bases align to TRBD1. Unmatched junction bases numbered 17, after V lost 5 bases and J lost 8 bases. The germline V gene encodes CDR1 SGHTA and CDR2 FQGTGA. This CDR3 is built from 16 residues. This CDR3 is CASSPGGGRTGTEAFF. The CDR3 nucleotides read TGTGCCAGCAGCCCGGGGGGGGGGAGGACAGGAACCGAAGCTTTCTTT.

The rearrangement links TRBV7-6 to TRBJ1-2; TRBD1 might be the D (5 bases). With 6 bases removed from V and 7 bases from J, the gap between germline ends came to 24 bases. The CDR3 loop spans 16 amino acids. Germline CDR1 and CDR2: SGHVS and FNYEAQ. CDR3 loop: CASRSGPDEGTGGYTF. Here the CDR3 DNA reads TGTGCCAGCAGATCCGGACCGGATGAAGGGACGGGTGGCTACACCTTC.

This clonotype showed up just a few times. The genes are TRBV5-4 and TRBJ2-7; 10 bases align to TRBD2. Germline loops: CDR1 SGHNT, CDR2 YYREEE (reference sequence). V lost 4 bases to trimming and J lost 0 bases; unmatched junction nucleotides: 4. The CDR3 totals 15 residues. CDR3 residues: CASSPSGSSSYEQYF. For the CDR3, the DNA is TGTGCCAGCAGCCCTAGCGGGAGTAGCTCCTACGAGCAGTACTTC.

In its sample, this clonotype was seen a few times. The chain uses TRBV20-1 and TRBJ2-3; 7 bases match TRBD2. The V gene's germline CDR1 is DFQATT and CDR2 SNEGSKA (reference sequence). This CDR3 comprises 14 residues. V trimming: 1 base; J trimming: 6 bases; junction bases outside the gene matches: 7. The CDR3 coding sequence is TGCAGTGCTAGAGCTGGGGACTACAGGGATACGCAGTATTTT. As protein: CSARAGDYRDTQYF.